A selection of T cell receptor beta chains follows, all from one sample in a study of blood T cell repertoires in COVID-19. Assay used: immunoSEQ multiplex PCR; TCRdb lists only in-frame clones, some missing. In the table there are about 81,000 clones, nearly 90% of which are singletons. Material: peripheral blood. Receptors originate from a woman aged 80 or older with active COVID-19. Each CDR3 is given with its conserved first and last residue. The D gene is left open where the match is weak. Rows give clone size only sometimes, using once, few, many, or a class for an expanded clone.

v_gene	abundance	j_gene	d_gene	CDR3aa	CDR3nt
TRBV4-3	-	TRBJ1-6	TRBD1	CASSQRTGANSPLHF	TGCGCCAGCAGCCAGAGGACAGGGGCAAATTCACCCCTCCACTTT
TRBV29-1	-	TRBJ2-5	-	CSVVLMGGETQYF	TGCAGCGTTGTATTGATGGGGGGAGAGACCCAGTACTTC
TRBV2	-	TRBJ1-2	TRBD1	CASSGLDRVGGYTF	TGTGCCAGCAGTGGACTTGACAGGGTTGGCGGCTACACCTTC
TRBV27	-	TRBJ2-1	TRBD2	CASRPVGSGRGEQFF	TGTGCCAGCAGACCGGTGGGTAGCGGGAGAGGCGAGCAGTTCTTC
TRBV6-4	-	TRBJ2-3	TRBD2	CASSPTSGSTDTQYF	TGTGCCAGCAGCCCGACTAGCGGATCCACAGATACGCAGTATTTT
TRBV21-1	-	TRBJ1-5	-	CASSKGGGFSNQPQHF	TGTGCCAGCAGCAAAGGGGGGGGCTTTAGCAATCAGCCCCAGCATTTT
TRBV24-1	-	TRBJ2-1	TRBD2	CATSDLSAGGTEQFF	TGTGCCACCAGTGATTTGTCGGCGGGAGGGACTGAGCAGTTCTTC
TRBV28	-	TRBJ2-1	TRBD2	CASSIGLAAYNEQFF	TGTGCCAGCAGTATAGGACTAGCGGCCTACAATGAGCAGTTCTTC
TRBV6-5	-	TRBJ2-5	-	CASTTGTETQYF	TGTGCCAGCACCACAGGGACGGAGACCCAGTACTTC
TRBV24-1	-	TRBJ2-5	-	CATSANRVGETQYF	TGTGCCACCAGTGCCAACAGGGTCGGGGAGACCCAGTACTTC
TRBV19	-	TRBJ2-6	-	CASSIFRPGANVLTF	TGTGCCAGTAGTATTTTTCGTCCTGGGGCCAACGTCCTGACTTTC
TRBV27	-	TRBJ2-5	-	CASSLQSGVETQYF	TGTGCCAGCAGTTTACAGTCAGGGGTGGAGACCCAGTACTTC
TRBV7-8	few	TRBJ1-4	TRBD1	CASSAGQINEKLFF	TGTGCCAGCAGCGCGGGACAGATAAATGAAAAACTGTTTTTT
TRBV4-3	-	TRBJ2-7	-	CASSQMVGGSYGQYF	TGCGCCAGCAGCCAAATGGTTGGAGGGTCCTACGGGCAGTACTTC
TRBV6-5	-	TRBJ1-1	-	CASRRGGNTEAFF	TGTGCCAGCAGGCGGGGGGGGAACACTGAAGCTTTCTTT
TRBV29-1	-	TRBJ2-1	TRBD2	CSLIGTRNAYNEQFF	TGCAGCTTAATCGGGACTAGAAATGCCTACAATGAGCAGTTCTTC
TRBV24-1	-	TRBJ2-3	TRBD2	CATSDSSGTITDTQYF	TGTGCCACCAGTGATTCTAGCGGGACGATCACAGATACGCAGTATTTT
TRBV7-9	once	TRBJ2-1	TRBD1	CASSSPLDRGGYNEQFF	TGTGCCAGCAGCTCCCCCCTGGACAGGGGGGGCTACAATGAGCAGTTCTTC
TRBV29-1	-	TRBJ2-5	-	CSVGPRRDPRGETQYF	TGCAGCGTAGGGCCCCGAAGGGATCCCCGGGGGGAGACCCAGTACTTC
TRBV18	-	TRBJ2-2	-	CASSPIGNTGELFF	TGTGCCAGCTCACCTATCGGTAACACCGGGGAGCTGTTTTTT
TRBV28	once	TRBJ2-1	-	CASVDSLANEQFF	TGTGCCAGCGTGGACAGCCTGGCCAATGAGCAGTTCTTC
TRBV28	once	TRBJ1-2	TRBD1	CASSPTYIKDPTGRDYGYTF	TGTGCCAGCAGTCCAACGTATATTAAGGACCCGACAGGGAGAGACTATGGCTACACCTTC
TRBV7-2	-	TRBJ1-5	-	CASSFSSNQPQHF	TGTGCCAGCAGCTTTTCGAGCAATCAGCCCCAGCATTTT
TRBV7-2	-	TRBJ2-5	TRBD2	CASSPGLVAETQYF	TGTGCCAGCAGCCCCGGACTAGTGGCAGAGACCCAGTACTTC
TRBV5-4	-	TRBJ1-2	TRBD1	CASSSRTGQYGYTF	TGTGCCAGCAGCTCACGGACAGGGCAGTATGGCTACACCTTC
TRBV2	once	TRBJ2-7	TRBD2	CASSDIREGRNFF	TGTGCCAGCAGTGATATCCGGGAGGGCCGAAATTTCTTC
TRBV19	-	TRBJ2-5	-	CASSTGDSGEGETQYF	TGTGCCAGTAGTACCGGAGACTCAGGGGAGGGAGAGACCCAGTACTTC
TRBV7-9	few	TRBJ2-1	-	CASSLARSSYNEQFF	TGTGCCAGCAGCTTAGCACGCAGCTCCTACAATGAGCAGTTCTTC
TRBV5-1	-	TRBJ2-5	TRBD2	CASSLAIAGVSLQETQYF	TGCGCCAGCAGCTTGGCAATAGCGGGAGTTAGCCTCCAAGAGACCCAGTACTTC
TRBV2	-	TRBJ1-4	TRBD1	CASSRTGAGEKLFF	TGTGCCAGCAGTCGGACAGGGGCGGGGGAAAAACTGTTTTTT
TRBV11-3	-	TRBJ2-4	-	CASSLVGPRDKNIQYF	TGTGCCAGCAGTCTGGTGGGCCCGAGGGACAAAAACATTCAGTACTTC
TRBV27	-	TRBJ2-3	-	CASSLLDGGDTQYF	TGTGCCAGCAGTTTATTGGACGGGGGAGATACGCAGTATTTT
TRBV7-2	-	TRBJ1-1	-	CASSLVSGETEAFF	TGTGCCAGCAGCTTAGTATCTGGGGAGACTGAAGCTTTCTTT
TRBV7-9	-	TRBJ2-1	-	CASSKPGFYNEQFF	TGTGCCAGCAGCAAGCCGGGGTTTTACAATGAGCAGTTCTTC
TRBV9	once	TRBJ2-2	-	CASSALWKRELTGELFF	TGTGCCAGCAGCGCCCTTTGGAAGCGAGAACTCACCGGGGAGCTGTTTTTT
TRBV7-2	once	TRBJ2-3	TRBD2	CASSPRYGGSGGDTQYF	TGTGCCAGCAGCCCTAGATACGGCGGGAGTGGAGGAGATACGCAGTATTTT
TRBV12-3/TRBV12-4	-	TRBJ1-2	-	CASRQTYGYTF	TGTGCCAGCAGACAAACCTATGGCTACACCTTC
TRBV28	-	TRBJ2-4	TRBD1	CASSDRVAKNIQYF	TGTGCCAGCAGTGACAGGGTAGCCAAAAACATTCAGTACTTC
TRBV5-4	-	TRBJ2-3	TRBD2	CASSLGLAGDNADTQYF	TGTGCCAGCAGCCTGGGACTAGCGGGAGACAACGCAGATACGCAGTATTTT
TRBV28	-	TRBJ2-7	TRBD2	CASSFPPPGLAGELSNFSYEQYF	TGTGCCAGCAGCTTCCCGCCACCGGGACTAGCGGGAGAGTTAAGTAACTTCTCCTACGAGCAGTACTTC
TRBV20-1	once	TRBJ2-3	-	CSARVRDTQYF	TGCAGTGCTCGGGTACGAGATACGCAGTATTTT
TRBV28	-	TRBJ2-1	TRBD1	CATAPRQGWSEQFF	TGTGCCACCGCCCCTCGACAGGGGTGGAGTGAGCAGTTCTTC